This passage covers 28 T cell receptor beta chains from one sample sequenced in a study of breast tumors, draining lymph nodes, adjacent tissues. TCRdb re-called the multiplex PCR reads through MiXCR, storing one row per CDR3 protein. The profile shows some 120,000 distinct CDR3 sequences, 21% of them singletons. Samples came from axillary lymph nodes draining the breast cancer. Sequencing input: axillary lymph node tissue. The source is a female donor with breast cancer. Some clones in this sample may be carry-over from other donors' samples.

The sample holds a few counts of this clonotype. The chain recombines TRBV4-2 with TRBJ1-5, with unresolved D. Germline assignment: CDR1 LGHNA and CDR2 YNFKEQ. V gave up 0 bases and J gave up 0 bases, with 6 bases separating them. The CDR3 is 15 amino acids. CDR3 in amino acids: CASSQESYSNQPQHF. The CDR3 nucleotides read TGTGCCAGCAGCCAAGAGTCATATAGCAATCAGCCCCAGCATTTT.

This clonotype has ten or more counts. The chain is built from TRBV7-2 and TRBJ2-3; D is unresolved. V gave up 4 bases and J gave up 0 bases, with 11 bases separating them. The CDR3 totals 15 residues. Germline V gene lookup returns CDR1 SGHTA and CDR2 FQGNSA. CDR3 region: CASSSSWISTDTQYF. CDR3 bases: TGTGCCAGCAGCTCTAGTTGGATTAGCACAGATACGCAGTATTTT. Full variable domain (rest looked up from reference TRBV7-2 and TRBJ2-3): GAGVSQSPSNKVTEKGKDVELRCDPISGHTALYWYRQSLGQGLEFLIYFQGNSAPDKSGLPSDRFSAERTGGSVSTLTIQRTQQEDSAVYLCASSSSWISTDTQYFGPGTRLTVL.

This clonotype was counted many times. This rearrangement joins TRBV9 to TRBJ2-7; 8 positions agree with TRBD2. With V trimmed by 0 bases and J by 4 bases, 6 bases remained unmatched. The CDR3 covers 15 residues. Germline V gene data show CDR1 as SGDLS and CDR2 as YYNGEE. The CDR3 here is CASSVAASGLYEQYF. DNA for the CDR3: TGTGCCAGCAGCGTAGCGGCTAGCGGGTTATACGAGCAGTACTTC.

In its sample, this clonotype was seen many times. The genes are TRBV7-3 and TRBJ2-1, with D hard to call. With 4 bases removed from V and 7 bases from J, the gap between germline ends came to 11 bases. CDR3 length equals 13 residues. Germline V CDR1 and CDR2: SGHTA, FQGTGA. CDR3 amino acids: CASSSTVSNEQFF. Here the CDR3 DNA reads TGTGCCAGCAGCTCTACAGTCTCGAATGAGCAGTTCTTC. The variable domain in full, completed from reference TRBV7-3 and TRBJ2-1, reads GAGVSQTPSNKVTEKGKYVELRCDPISGHTALYWYRQSLGQGPEFLIYFQGTGAADDSGLPNDRFFAVRPEGSVSTLKIQRTERGDSAVYLCASSSTVSNEQFFGPGTRLTVL.

This clonotype was detected ten times or more. At one of its ends the junction is not consistent with the germline gene, which may arise from a read error. This chain uses TRBV4-2 with TRBJ2-1; TRBD2 matches 10 bases. The germline V gene encodes CDR1 LGHNA and CDR2 YNFKEQ. The CDR3 is 13 amino acids. The DNA for the CDR3 is TGTGCCAGCAGCCAAGATCTATCGGGACTAGCGCGCTTC. It encodes CASSQDLSGLARF.

This clonotype was recorded many times. The chain is built from TRBV6-1 and TRBJ1-4; 8 bases map to TRBD1. The CDR3 spans 14 residues. V lost 11 bases, J lost 5 bases, and 10 bases stayed unmatched. Germline loops: CDR1 MNHNS, CDR2 SASEGT. The CDR3 region is CAASWTGRNEKLFF. The CDR3, as DNA: TGTGCCGCGTCCTGGACAGGGCGAAATGAAAAACTGTTTTTT.

This clonotype was seen a few times. The chain links TRBV28 to TRBJ2-7; D unclear. Trimming shortened V by 5 bases and J by 4 bases, and 9 bases separated the two germline ends. The CDR3 is 12 residues long. Germline V gene lookup returns CDR1 MDHEN and CDR2 SYDVKM. Here the CDR3 reads CASSPQRYEQYF. Written as DNA, the CDR3 is TGTGCCAGCAGTCCCCAGAGGTACGAGCAGTACTTC. The variable domain in full, completed from reference TRBV28 and TRBJ2-7, reads DVKVTQSSRYLVKRTGEKVFLECVQDMDHENMFWYRQDPGLGLRLIYFSYDVKMKEKGDIPEGYSVSREKKERFSLILESASTNQTSMYLCASSPQRYEQYFGPGTRLTVT.

This clonotype was detected ten times or more. The J gene is TRBJ2-3, the V gene TRBV3-1; 10 bases fit TRBD1. After removal of 4 bases from V and 2 bases from J, the junction contained 6 bases not matched to a gene. CDR1 is LGHDT, CDR2 YNNKEL, per germline (reference sequence). The CDR3 consists of 16 residues. CDR3 in DNA: TGTGCCAGCAGCCGCCGGGGACAGGGGTACACAGATACGCAGTATTTT. This translates into CASSRRGQGYTDTQYF.

Points on this clonotype: A read error may be the cause here, since a much bigger clone is one base away. The final CDR3 position lacks the conserved phenylalanine or tryptophan, pointing to a likely read error. This chain connects TRBV10-3 to TRBJ2-3, with 8 bases matching TRBD1. Germline-derived CDR1 and CDR2 are ENHRY and SYGVKD. The CDR3 is made up of 13 amino acids. With 10 bases clipped from V and 4 bases from J, the junction kept 7 bases outside the gene matches. The CDR3 sequence: CANGQGRPDTQYS. CDR3 bases: TGTGCCAACGGACAGGGTCGCCCAGATACGCAGTATTCT.

Concerning this clonotype itself: A much bigger clone sits one base away, suggesting this may be a read error. This rearrangement joins TRBV6-5 to TRBJ1-2, with D perhaps TRBD1 (5 bases). The CDR3 runs 13 residues. V was pared by 8 bases and J by 7 bases, with 17 bases between. The V gene's germline CDR1 is MNHEY and CDR2 SVGAGI. This CDR3 is CASGSGGVGGYTF. CDR3 bases: TGTGCCAGCGGTTCAGGAGGGGTCGGTGGCTACACCTTC.

As regards this clonotype: Since no conserved phenylalanine or tryptophan closes the CDR3, a read error is the likely cause. This chain links TRBV5-1 with TRBJ2-3, with D hard to call. This CDR3 comprises 16 residues. Trimming left V 4 bases short and J 1 base short, with 16 bases between. CDR1 and CDR2 from the germline V gene are SGHRS and YFSETQ. CDR3: CASSHASGYGTDTQYL. The DNA for the CDR3 is TGCGCCAGCAGCCACGCCTCTGGGTATGGCACAGATACGCAGTATCTT.

Points on this clonotype: A much larger clone sits a single nucleotide away, making a read error possible. CDR3 in amino acids: CASSPNPTAGWGYIF. The CDR3 DNA reads TGTGCCAGCAGCCCCAACCCGACAGCCGGGTGGGGCTACATCTTC. This sequence joins TRBV14 and TRBJ1-2, with TRBD1 as a possible D gene (5 bases). Germline loops: CDR1 SGHDN, CDR2 FVKESK. This CDR3 has 15 residues.

This clonotype was seen repeatedly, ten times or more. The V call is TRBV11-2, the J call TRBJ2-3; 7 bases map to TRBD2. In germline, CDR1 is SGHAT, CDR2 FQNNGV. This CDR3 has 17 residues. J lost 1 base, V lost 2 bases, and 9 bases had no gene match. The CDR3 sequence: CASSLPSREWRTDTQYF. For the CDR3, the DNA is TGTGCCAGCAGCTTACCTTCGCGGGAGTGGCGCACAGATACGCAGTATTTT.

On this clonotype: With a much larger clone just one base away, this may be a read error. This chain joins TRBV6-4 and TRBJ1-5; D not resolved. Germline-derived CDR1 and CDR2 are MRHNA and SNTAGT. Trimming removed 4 bases from V and 13 bases from J, with 20 bases in between. This CDR3 comprises 14 residues. The CDR3 sequence: CASSGMGKTGYQHF. The CDR3 coding sequence is TGTGCCAGCAGTGGAATGGGAAAGACGGGATATCAGCATTTT.

This clonotype was seen repeatedly, ten times or more. The genes are TRBV7-6 and TRBJ1-2, with no clear D. Germline V lookup: CDR1 SGHVS, CDR2 FNYEAQ. Trimming took 5 bases from V and 0 from J, leaving 10 bases between them. The CDR3 runs 14 residues. CDR3 sequence reads: CASSQTKANYGYTF. The CDR3 DNA reads as TGTGCCAGCAGCCAAACGAAAGCTAACTATGGCTACACCTTC.

Comment on this clonotype: This could be a read error, since a much larger clone is one nucleotide away. The conserved phenylalanine or tryptophan normally closing the CDR3 is absent here, so this likely arose from a read error. The rearrangement links TRBV2 to TRBJ1-2; D gene unclear. The CDR3 is made up of 13 amino acids. Between the trimmed V and J ends, which lost 4 bases and 3 bases, there was a span of 9 bases. CDR1 is SNHLY and CDR2 is FYNNEI in the germline V gene. The CDR3 sequence is CASSGVWDYGYTL. DNA for the CDR3: TGTGCCAGCAGTGGGGTCTGGGACTATGGCTACACCCTC.

Ten or more counts support this clonotype. V usage is TRBV12-3 or TRBV12-4 and J usage is TRBJ2-7; D might be TRBD1 (5 bases). CDR3 length: 14 amino acids. V was trimmed by 3 bases and J by 0 bases, leaving 9 bases between them. CDR3 sequence reads: CASSLQGTSYEQYF. Written as DNA, the CDR3 is TGTGCCAGCAGTTTGCAGGGAACCTCCTACGAGCAGTACTTC.

On this clonotype itself: A read error is possible here, since a much larger clone lies one base away. The chain couples TRBV4-1 to TRBJ2-1; D is undetermined. In germline, CDR1 is MGHRA, CDR2 YSYEKL. This CDR3 is built from 15 residues. The chain's CDR3 is CAGSLLDSWDNEQFF. The CDR3 DNA sequence: TGCGCCGGCAGCCTGTTGGATAGCTGGGACAATGAGCAGTTCTTC.

The rearrangement links TRBV5-6 to TRBJ2-5; tentative D call: TRBD2 (7 bases). The CDR3 has 15 residues. Germline CDR1 and CDR2: SGHDT and YYEEEE. The V end was cut by 3 bases, the J end by 5 bases, with 17 bases between. The CDR3 sequence is CASSSRGGPQETQYF. In DNA form, the CDR3 reads TGTGCCAGCAGCTCGAGGGGGGGCCCCCAGGAGACCCAGTACTTC.

The rearrangement joins TRBV28 to TRBJ1-3; D is perhaps TRBD1 (5 bases). Per germline, CDR1 MDHEN and CDR2 SYDVKM. This CDR3 region has 15 residues. Trimming took off 1 base at V and 0 bases at J, with 7 bases between the two ends. The CDR3 region is CASSLFGTSGNTIYF. CDR3 in DNA: TGTGCCAGCAGTTTATTTGGGACCTCTGGAAACACCATATATTTT.

About this clonotype itself: A much bigger clone sits one base away, suggesting this may be a read error. V usage is TRBV3-1 and J usage is TRBJ1-3; D uncertain. Germline V gives CDR1 LGHDT, CDR2 YNNKEL (reference sequence). This CDR3 has 16 amino acids. CDR3 residues: CASSQDSTSSGDTIYF. In nucleotides, the CDR3 is TGTGCCAGCAGCCAAGACTCGACGAGCTCTGGAGACACCATATATTTT.

This clonotype was detected many times. The chain couples TRBV15 to TRBJ2-5; 12 nucleotides match TRBD2. The J segment lost 9 bases and the V segment lost 5 bases, leaving 13 bases of the junction unmatched. This CDR3 spans 16 amino acids. Germline-derived CDR1 and CDR2 are LNHNV and YYDKDF (reference sequence). The DNA of the CDR3 is TGTGCCACCAGCTCTACCCGGACTAGCGGGAACTCCGCCCAGTACTTC. Protein: CATSSTRTSGNSAQYF.

A word on this clonotype: The CDR3 ends on some other residue instead of the conserved phenylalanine or tryptophan, so this is likely a read error. This chain links TRBV13 with TRBJ2-2, with D perhaps matching TRBD1 (6 bases). V shed 0 bases and J shed 4 bases, with 12 bases lying between them. CDR1 PRHDT and CDR2 FYEKMQ come from the germline V gene (reference sequence). CDR3 size: 16 residues. The CDR3 region is CASSLGSGDPTGELFV. CDR3 coding DNA: TGTGCCAGCAGCTTAGGTTCAGGGGATCCCACCGGGGAGCTGTTTGTT.

The sample holds many counts of this clonotype. V and J are TRBV4-1 and TRBJ1-2, with 7 bases identical to TRBD1. Germline CDR1 reads MGHRA; CDR2 reads YSYEKL. V was pared by 3 bases and J by 5 bases, with 12 bases of the junction left unmatched. The CDR3 extends over 16 amino acids. CDR3 region: CASSQAPGTALYGYTF. The CDR3 coding sequence is TGCGCCAGCAGCCAGGCTCCCGGGACAGCATTATATGGCTACACCTTC.

There are many counts of this clonotype. The V call is TRBV7-9, the J call TRBJ2-1; D might be TRBD2 (6 bases). Germline-derived CDR1 and CDR2 are SEHNR and FQNEAQ (reference sequence). The germline V and J ends were trimmed by 4 bases and 9 bases, with 13 bases remaining between them. The CDR3 contains 13 residues. DNA of the CDR3: TGTGCCAGCAGCTGGTTTAGCGGAGCTGAGCAGTTCTTC. Translating it yields CASSWFSGAEQFF.

The chain uses TRBV5-6 and TRBJ1-5; no definite D call. This CDR3 contains 15 residues. Germline V CDR1 and CDR2: SGHDT, YYEEEE. V shed 2 bases and J shed 6 bases, with 15 bases lying between them. The CDR3 sequence: CASSFRGSRSQPQHF. The CDR3, as DNA: TGTGCCAGCAGCTTCCGTGGCTCTCGAAGTCAGCCCCAGCATTTT.

This clonotype was seen at least ten times. The genes are TRBV30 and TRBJ1-6; D uncertain. Germline CDR1 and CDR2: GTSNPN and SVGIG (reference sequence). V was shortened by 4 bases and J by 3 bases, with 7 bases between the two germline ends. This CDR3 has 13 residues. The CDR3 nucleotides read TGTGCCTGGACTCGGGACTATAATTCACCCCTCCACTTT. Amino acids: CAWTRDYNSPLHF. The variable domain in full, with the rest retrieved from reference TRBV30 and TRBJ1-6, is SQTIHQWPATLVQPVGSPLSLECTVEGTSNPNLYWYRQAAGRGLQLLFYSVGIGQISSEVPQNLSASRPQDRQFILSSKKLLLSDSGFYLCAWTRDYNSPLHFGNGTRLTVT.

As regards this clonotype: With a much larger clone just one base away, this may be a read error. The chain carries TRBV19 and TRBJ2-7; 9 bases are shared with TRBD2. The CDR3 runs 15 residues. The junction had 13 bases not matched to a gene; V was cut back by 3 bases and J by 10 bases. Germline loops: CDR1 LNHDA, CDR2 SQIVND (reference sequence). CDR3 DNA: TGTGCCAGTAGTATTCGCGCGGGAGGGCCGACGAGACAGTACTTC. It translates to CASSIRAGGPTRQYF.